A selection of T cell receptor beta chains follows, all from one sample in a study of type 1 and type 2 diabetes patients. TCRdb re-called the multiplex PCR reads through MiXCR, storing one row per CDR3 protein. Among some 250,000 distinct CDR3 sequences listed, roughly 50% were seen once. The sequenced sample was peripheral blood mononuclear cells (PBMCs). These receptor sequences come from a man aged 18 to 30 with type 2 diabetes. Each CDR3 is given with its conserved first and last residue. D genes are given only for firm matches. Clone size appears in some rows only: once, few, many, or a class for an expanded clone.

NA	TRBV19	14	TRBJ1-1	NA	CASRSGAPNTEAFF	TGTGCCAGTCGGAGCGGGGCCCCGAACACTGAAGCTTTCTTT
NA	TRBV28	15	TRBJ1-6	NA	CASSLMKGANSPLHF	TGTGCCAGCAGTTTAATGAAGGGAGCAAATTCACCCCTCCACTTT
NA	TRBV10-3	15	TRBJ2-5	NA	CASSSEGNSQETQYF	TGTGCCAGCAGTTCCGAGGGGAATTCCCAAGAGACCCAGTACTTC
NA	TRBV12-3/TRBV12-4	14	TRBJ2-3	NA	CASSSSGAKGTQYF	TGTGCCAGCAGTTCATCCGGGGCGAAGGGTACGCAGTATTTT
many	TRBV15	15	TRBJ2-2	NA	CATSRGRGFAGELFF	TGTGCCACCAGCAGAGGCAGGGGTTTCGCCGGGGAGCTGTTTTTT
few	TRBV7-3	13	TRBJ2-1	NA	CASSAGPNNEQFF	TGCGCCAGCAGTGCGGGACCCAACAATGAGCAGTTCTTC
NA	TRBV2	12	TRBJ2-3	TRBD2	CASSTRLAGQYF	TGTGCCAGCAGTACTCGACTAGCGGGTCAGTATTTT
NA	TRBV9	17	TRBJ2-7	NA	CASSSTRSDGSSYEQYF	TGTGCCAGCAGCTCTACCCGTTCGGACGGGAGCTCCTACGAGCAGTACTTC
few	TRBV14	16	TRBJ2-2	TRBD2	CASSRWLAGVSGELFF	TGTGCCAGCAGCCGGTGGCTAGCGGGAGTTTCCGGGGAGCTGTTTTTT
few	TRBV5-1	18	TRBJ2-6	NA	CASSLDGSRNSGANVLTF	TGCGCCAGCAGCTTGGACGGGAGCCGGAACTCTGGGGCCAACGTCCTGACTTTC
few	TRBV28	15	TRBJ1-4	NA	CASSGLFATNEKLFF	TGTGCCAGCAGTGGCCTCTTTGCAACTAATGAAAAACTGTTTTTT
NA	TRBV20-1	14	TRBJ1-6	NA	CSATDSPYNSPLHF	TGCAGTGCTACGGACAGCCCCTATAATTCACCCCTCCACTTT
NA	TRBV4-1	12	TRBJ2-5	TRBD2	CASSHGGNTQYF	TGCGCCAGCAGCCACGGGGGGAACACCCAGTACTTC
NA	TRBV4-3	17	TRBJ1-4	NA	CASSQDVYWGQNEKLFF	TGCGCCAGCAGCCAAGACGTTTACTGGGGTCAAAATGAAAAACTGTTTTTT
few	TRBV12-3/TRBV12-4	14	TRBJ1-1	NA	CASSLGHGSTEAFF	TGTGCCAGCAGTTTAGGACATGGCAGCACTGAAGCTTTCTTT
few	TRBV6-6	15	TRBJ1-5	NA	CASRPTGEGDQPQHF	TGTGCCAGCAGGCCCACGGGGGAAGGGGATCAGCCCCAGCATTTT
once	TRBV28	14	TRBJ2-7	TRBD1	CASRRQGASYEQYF	TGTGCCAGCAGGAGACAGGGGGCGTCCTACGAGCAGTACTTC
NA	TRBV20-1	16	TRBJ2-3	TRBD2	CSARVGTSSSTDTQYF	TGCAGTGCTAGAGTCGGGACTAGCAGTAGCACAGATACGCAGTATTTT
NA	TRBV6-6	14	TRBJ1-2	NA	CASSYGDKVSGYTF	TGTGCCAGCAGTTACGGGGACAAGGTTTCGGGCTACACCTTC
few	TRBV6-5	15	TRBJ2-7	TRBD1	CASRRTGTGAYEQYF	TGTGCCAGCAGACGCACCGGGACAGGGGCCTACGAGCAGTACTTC
NA	TRBV10-1	14	TRBJ1-1	NA	CASRAQDMNTEAFF	TGCGCCAGCAGAGCTCAGGACATGAACACTGAAGCTTTCTTT
few	TRBV6-6	13	TRBJ2-7	TRBD1	CASKDRGGYEQYF	TGTGCCAGCAAGGACAGGGGGGGATACGAGCAGTACTTC
NA	TRBV19	19	TRBJ2-6	TRBD2	CASKAGGAGFRSGANVLTF	TGTGCCAGTAAAGCCGGGGGGGCAGGGTTCCGCTCTGGGGCTAACGTCCTGACTTTC
once	TRBV2	14	TRBJ2-7	TRBD1	CASSTDRGSYEQYF	TGTGCCAGCAGTACAGACAGGGGGTCCTACGAGCAGTACTTC
few	TRBV14	15	TRBJ2-7	TRBD2	CASSQFPSGQYEQYF	TGTGCCAGCAGCCAATTCCCTAGCGGTCAATACGAGCAGTACTTC
NA	TRBV6-5	12	TRBJ1-5	NA	CACRVGNQPQHF	TGTGCCTGCAGGGTGGGCAATCAGCCCCAGCATTTT
few	TRBV2	13	TRBJ1-2	TRBD1	CASETGGDNGYTF	TGTGCCAGCGAGACAGGGGGAGATAATGGCTACACCTTC
NA	TRBV10-3	13	TRBJ2-7	NA	CAIRRAESYEQYF	TGTGCCATCAGGAGGGCAGAGTCCTACGAGCAGTACTTC
NA	TRBV7-6	14	TRBJ2-7	NA	CASSPVKGDYEQYF	TGTGCCAGCAGCCCCGTGAAGGGGGACTACGAGCAGTACTTC
NA	TRBV29-1	15	TRBJ1-1	TRBD1	CSASRDRGGYTEAFF	TGCAGTGCAAGCCGGGACAGGGGAGGTTACACTGAAGCTTTCTTT
few	TRBV2	11	TRBJ2-1	NA	CASMFYNEQFF	TGTGCCAGCATGTTCTACAATGAGCAGTTCTTC
NA	TRBV28	16	TRBJ2-7	TRBD1	CASSPTRQGESYEQYF	TGTGCCAGCAGTCCAACAAGACAGGGAGAGAGTTACGAGCAGTACTTC
NA	TRBV9	12	TRBJ2-2	NA	CASSADTGELFF	TGTGCCAGCAGCGCCGACACCGGGGAGCTGTTTTTT
few	TRBV2	12	TRBJ1-2	NA	CASSGDGDRDTF	TGTGCCAGCAGTGGCGACGGGGACCGCGACACCTTC
few	TRBV20-1	14	TRBJ2-7	NA	CSARDPSRTYEQYF	TGCAGTGCTAGAGATCCGAGCCGGACTTACGAGCAGTACTTC
few	TRBV13	15	TRBJ2-7	NA	CASSLSFTDFYEQYF	TGTGCCAGCAGCTTGAGCTTTACCGATTTCTACGAGCAGTACTTC
NA	TRBV10-3	19	TRBJ2-1	TRBD1	CAISESPPGGVPSYNEQFF	TGTGCCATCAGTGAGAGTCCGCCAGGGGGCGTTCCCTCCTACAATGAGCAGTTCTTC
few	TRBV6-5	14	TRBJ2-7	NA	CASSSKGLGLEQYF	TGTGCCAGCAGTTCCAAAGGACTGGGCTTGGAGCAGTACTTC
few	TRBV2	15	TRBJ2-7	TRBD2	CASRRSGSTGYEQYF	TGTGCCAGCAGGAGAAGCGGGAGCACCGGTTACGAGCAGTACTTC
once	TRBV28	12	TRBJ2-5	NA	CASKDIQETQYF	TGTGCCAGTAAGGATATCCAAGAGACCCAGTACTTC
once	TRBV28	15	TRBJ2-1	TRBD2	CASTPRGSSYNEQFF	TGTGCCAGCACCCCGCGCGGGAGTTCCTACAATGAGCAGTTCTTC
few	TRBV29-1	15	TRBJ1-2	NA	CSVRVRDVGSPGYTF	TGCAGCGTTCGAGTCCGGGACGTGGGAAGTCCTGGCTACACCTTC
NA	TRBV7-9	17	TRBJ2-2	TRBD2	CASSHPGTSADTGELFF	TGTGCCAGCAGCCACCCCGGGACTAGCGCGGACACCGGGGAGCTGTTTTTT
NA	TRBV4-2	15	TRBJ2-2	TRBD2	CASSPTPGGAGELFF	TGTGCCAGCAGCCCCACTCCCGGGGGGGCCGGGGAGCTGTTTTTT
many	TRBV2	14	TRBJ2-6	NA	CASSTGSGANVLTF	TGTGCCAGCAGTACAGGGTCCGGGGCCAACGTCCTGACTTTC
many	TRBV7-8	15	TRBJ2-5	NA	CASSLQDSSKETQYF	TGTGCCAGCAGCTTGCAGGACAGCAGTAAAGAGACCCAGTACTTC
NA	TRBV30	13	TRBJ1-4	NA	CAWSVGGNEKLFF	TGTGCCTGGAGTGTCGGGGGAAATGAAAAACTGTTTTTT
few	TRBV6-6	13	TRBJ1-6	NA	CASSPDINSPLHF	TGTGCCAGCAGCCCGGACATTAACTCACCCCTCCACTTT
many	TRBV12-3/TRBV12-4	13	TRBJ2-5	NA	CASRPVGGETQYF	TGTGCCAGCAGACCTGTGGGAGGCGAGACCCAGTACTTC
NA	TRBV28	17	TRBJ1-2	NA	CASSLPFGTSSFHGYTF	TGTGCCAGCAGTTTACCCTTCGGGACGTCGTCTTTTCATGGCTACACCTTC
NA	TRBV29-1	13	TRBJ2-7	NA	CSVLMSGPYEQYF	TGCAGCGTTCTTATGAGCGGGCCCTACGAGCAGTACTTC
NA	TRBV5-5	13	TRBJ2-3	NA	CASSERPADTQYF	TGTGCCAGCAGCGAGCGGCCTGCAGATACGCAGTATTTT
NA	TRBV7-2	12	TRBJ1-5	NA	CASSQGSQPQHF	TGCGCCAGCAGCCAAGGCTCCCAGCCCCAGCATTTT
NA	TRBV20-1	15	TRBJ2-5	NA	CSASSLPRGQETQYF	TGCAGTGCTAGCTCACTCCCACGGGGCCAAGAGACCCAGTACTTC
NA	TRBV6-5	12	TRBJ2-7	NA	CASNKDRYEQYF	TGTGCCAGCAACAAAGACAGATACGAGCAGTACTTC